The present T cell receptor (beta chain) was sequenced within a study of blood T cell repertoires in COVID-19. Overall study: Spain, Italy and the United States supplied samples that represented acute and convalescent COVID-19.

A single count supports this clone. The V gene lost 6 bases and the J gene lost 2 bases, with 13 bases spanning the gap. The germline CDR1 and CDR2 sequences are LNHDA and SQIVND (reference sequence). The CDR3 has 14 residues. Using immunoSEQ multiplex PCR, the repertoire was profiled, and TCRdb retains in-frame clones only, with some absent. The sample has around 93,000 clones; about 90% are singletons. The sequenced sample consisted of peripheral blood. The sequence came from a man older than 75 with acute or convalescent COVID-19. V and J are TRBV19 and TRBJ1-2, with a weak D call TRBD1 (6 bases). CDR3 DNA sequence: TGTGCCAGTAGGGGGGCAGGGAAGAACTATGGCTACACCTTC. This encodes CASRGAGKNYGYTF.